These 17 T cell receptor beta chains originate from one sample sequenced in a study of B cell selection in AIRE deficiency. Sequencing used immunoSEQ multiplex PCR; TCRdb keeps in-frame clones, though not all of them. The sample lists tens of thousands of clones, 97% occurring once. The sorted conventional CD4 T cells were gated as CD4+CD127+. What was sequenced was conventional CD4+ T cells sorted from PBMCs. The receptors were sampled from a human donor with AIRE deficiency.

The CDR3 DNA sequence: TGTGCCAGCAGCTCGGACAGGGTTTCGCTTGGCTACACCTTC. Its protein product is CASSSDRVSLGYTF. J is TRBJ1-2 and V is TRBV5-4; 8 nucleotides agree with TRBD1. Losses at the gene ends were 3 bases for V and 7 bases for J; bases not matched to a gene: 8. The CDR3 runs to 14 residues. Germline lookup yields CDR1 SGHNT and CDR2 YYREEE (reference sequence).

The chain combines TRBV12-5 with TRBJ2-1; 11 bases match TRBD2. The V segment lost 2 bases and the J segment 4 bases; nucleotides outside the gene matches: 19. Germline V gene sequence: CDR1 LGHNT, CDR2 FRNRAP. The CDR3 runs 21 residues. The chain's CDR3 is CASGLLIAGGRPGRLYNEQFF. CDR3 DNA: TGTGCTAGTGGTTTGCTGATAGCGGGAGGGCGGCCCGGAAGACTTTACAATGAGCAGTTCTTC.

This CDR3 reads CASSAGQNSVWGYTF. The CDR3 bases are TGTGCCAGCAGCGCCGGACAGAATAGTGTCTGGGGCTACACCTTC. The V call is TRBV5-4, the J call TRBJ1-2; D might be TRBD1 (6 bases). Germline CDR1 SGHNT, CDR2 YYREEE (reference sequence). This CDR3 region has 15 residues. With 4 bases removed from V and 8 bases from J, the gap between germline ends came to 21 bases.

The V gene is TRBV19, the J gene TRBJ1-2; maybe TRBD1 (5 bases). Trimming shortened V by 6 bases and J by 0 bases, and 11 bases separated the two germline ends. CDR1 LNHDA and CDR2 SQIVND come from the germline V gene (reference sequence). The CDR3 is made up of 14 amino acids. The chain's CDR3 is CASRFGGTNYGYTF. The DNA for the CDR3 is TGTGCCAGTAGATTTGGGGGGACTAACTATGGCTACACCTTC.

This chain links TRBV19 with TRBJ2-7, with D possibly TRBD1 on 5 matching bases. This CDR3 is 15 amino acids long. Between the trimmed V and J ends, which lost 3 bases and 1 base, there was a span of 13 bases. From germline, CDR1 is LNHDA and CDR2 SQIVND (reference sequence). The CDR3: CASSITPGKSYEQYF. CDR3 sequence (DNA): TGTGCCAGTAGTATCACCCCAGGGAAATCCTACGAGCAGTACTTC.

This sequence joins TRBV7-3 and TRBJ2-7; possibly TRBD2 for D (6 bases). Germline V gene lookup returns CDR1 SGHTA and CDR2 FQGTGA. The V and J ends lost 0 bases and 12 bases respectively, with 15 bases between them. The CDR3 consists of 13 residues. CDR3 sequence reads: CASSLTPREVRYF. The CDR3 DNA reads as TGTGCCAGCAGCTTAACGCCCAGGGAGGTTCGGTACTTC.

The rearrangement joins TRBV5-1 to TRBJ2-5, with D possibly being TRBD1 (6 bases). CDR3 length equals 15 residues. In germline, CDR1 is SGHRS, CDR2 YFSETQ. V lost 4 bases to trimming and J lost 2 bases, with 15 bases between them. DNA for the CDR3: TGCGCCAGCAGCCCTTCAGGGGCTTATCAAGAGACCCAGTACTTC. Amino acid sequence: CASSPSGAYQETQYF. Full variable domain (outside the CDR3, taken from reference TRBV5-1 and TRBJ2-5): KAGVTQTPRYLIKTRGQQVTLSCSPISGHRSVSWYQQTPGQGLQFLFEYFSETQRNKGNFPGRFSGRQFSNSRSEMNVSTLELGDSALYLCASSPSGAYQETQYFGPGTRLLVL.

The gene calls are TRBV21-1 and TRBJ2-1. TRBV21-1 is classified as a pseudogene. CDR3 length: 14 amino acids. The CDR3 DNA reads TGTGCCAGCAGCAAGGATAGTAGGTACAATGAGCAGTTCTTC. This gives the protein CASSKDSRYNEQFF.

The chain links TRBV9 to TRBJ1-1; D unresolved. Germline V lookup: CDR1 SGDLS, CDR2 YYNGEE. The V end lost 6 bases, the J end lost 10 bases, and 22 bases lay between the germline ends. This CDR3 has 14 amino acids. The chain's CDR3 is CASNPTKETWGAFF. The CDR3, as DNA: TGTGCCAGCAATCCTACGAAGGAAACTTGGGGAGCTTTCTTT.

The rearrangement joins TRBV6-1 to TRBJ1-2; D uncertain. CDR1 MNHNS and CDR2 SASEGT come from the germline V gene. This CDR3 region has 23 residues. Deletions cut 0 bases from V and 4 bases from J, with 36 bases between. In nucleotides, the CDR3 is TGTGCCAGCAGTGAAGCCCACCCCCTATCCACTACACGCGACCAACACGGGATCTATGGCTACACCTTC. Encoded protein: CASSEAHPLSTTRDQHGIYGYTF.

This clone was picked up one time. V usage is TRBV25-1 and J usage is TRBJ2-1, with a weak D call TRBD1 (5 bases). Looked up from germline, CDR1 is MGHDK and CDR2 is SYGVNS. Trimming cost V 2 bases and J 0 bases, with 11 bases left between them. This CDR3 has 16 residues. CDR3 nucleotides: TGTGCCAGCAGTGAAAAAGGGGTAAGCTCCTACAATGAGCAGTTCTTC. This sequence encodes CASSEKGVSSYNEQFF.

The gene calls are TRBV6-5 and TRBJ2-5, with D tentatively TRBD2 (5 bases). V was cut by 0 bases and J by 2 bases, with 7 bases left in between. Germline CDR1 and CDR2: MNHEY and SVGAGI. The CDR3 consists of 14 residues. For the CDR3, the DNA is TGTGCCAGCAGTTACTCCGGGGTACAAGAGACCCAGTACTTC. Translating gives CASSYSGVQETQYF.

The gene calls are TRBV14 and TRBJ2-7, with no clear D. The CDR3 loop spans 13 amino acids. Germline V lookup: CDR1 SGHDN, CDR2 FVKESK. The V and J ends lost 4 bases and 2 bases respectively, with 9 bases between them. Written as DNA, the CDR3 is TGTGCCAGCAGCCCGAGCCAGGCCTACGAGCAGTACTTC. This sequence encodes CASSPSQAYEQYF. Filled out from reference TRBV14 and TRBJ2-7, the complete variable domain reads EAGVTQFPSHSVIEKGQTVTLRCDPISGHDNLYWYRRVMGKEIKFLLHFVKESKQDESGMPNNRFLAERTGGTYSTLKVQPAELEDSGVYFCASSPSQAYEQYFGPGTRLTVT.

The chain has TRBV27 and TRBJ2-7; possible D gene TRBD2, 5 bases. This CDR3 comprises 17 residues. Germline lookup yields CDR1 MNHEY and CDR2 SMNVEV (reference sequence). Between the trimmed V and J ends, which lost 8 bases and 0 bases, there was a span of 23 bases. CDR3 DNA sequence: TGTGCCAGCTCTCTGGTAGGGAACCCGCTAGCCTCCTACGAGCAGTACTTC. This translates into CASSLVGNPLASYEQYF.

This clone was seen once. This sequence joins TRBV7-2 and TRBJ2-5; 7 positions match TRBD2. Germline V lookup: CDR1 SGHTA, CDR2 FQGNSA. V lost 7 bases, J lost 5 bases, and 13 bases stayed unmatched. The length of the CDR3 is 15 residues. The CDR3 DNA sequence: TGTGCCAGCACCCTGGGAGGGAGGGTGTCGGAGACCCAGTACTTC. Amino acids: CASTLGGRVSETQYF.

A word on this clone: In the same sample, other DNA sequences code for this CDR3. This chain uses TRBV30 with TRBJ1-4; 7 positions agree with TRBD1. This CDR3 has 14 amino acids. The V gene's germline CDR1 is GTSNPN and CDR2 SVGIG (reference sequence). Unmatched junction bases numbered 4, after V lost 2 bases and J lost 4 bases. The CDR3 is CAWSLTGLNEKLFF. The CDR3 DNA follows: TGTGCCTGGAGTTTGACAGGGCTTAATGAAAAACTGTTTTTT.

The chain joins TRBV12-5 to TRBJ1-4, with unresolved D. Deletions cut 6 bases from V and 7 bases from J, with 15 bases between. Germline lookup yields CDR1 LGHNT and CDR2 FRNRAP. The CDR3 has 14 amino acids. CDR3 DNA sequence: TGTGCTAGTGGCTCCGGAGGGAAGGGTGAAAAACTGTTTTTT. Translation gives CASGSGGKGEKLFF.